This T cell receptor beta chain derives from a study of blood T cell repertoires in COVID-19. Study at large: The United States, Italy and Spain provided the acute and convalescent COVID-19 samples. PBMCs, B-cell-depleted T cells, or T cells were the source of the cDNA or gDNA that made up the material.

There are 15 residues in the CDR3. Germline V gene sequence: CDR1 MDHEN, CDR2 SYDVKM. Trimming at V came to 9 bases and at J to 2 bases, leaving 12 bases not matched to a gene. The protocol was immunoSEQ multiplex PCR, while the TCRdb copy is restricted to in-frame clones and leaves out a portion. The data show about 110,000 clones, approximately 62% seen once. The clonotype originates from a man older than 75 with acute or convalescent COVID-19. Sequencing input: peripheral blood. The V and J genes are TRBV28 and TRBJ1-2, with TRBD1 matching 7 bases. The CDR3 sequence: CASEGGQGVNYGYTF. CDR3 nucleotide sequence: TGTGCCAGTGAGGGGGGTCAGGGGGTAAACTATGGCTACACCTTC.